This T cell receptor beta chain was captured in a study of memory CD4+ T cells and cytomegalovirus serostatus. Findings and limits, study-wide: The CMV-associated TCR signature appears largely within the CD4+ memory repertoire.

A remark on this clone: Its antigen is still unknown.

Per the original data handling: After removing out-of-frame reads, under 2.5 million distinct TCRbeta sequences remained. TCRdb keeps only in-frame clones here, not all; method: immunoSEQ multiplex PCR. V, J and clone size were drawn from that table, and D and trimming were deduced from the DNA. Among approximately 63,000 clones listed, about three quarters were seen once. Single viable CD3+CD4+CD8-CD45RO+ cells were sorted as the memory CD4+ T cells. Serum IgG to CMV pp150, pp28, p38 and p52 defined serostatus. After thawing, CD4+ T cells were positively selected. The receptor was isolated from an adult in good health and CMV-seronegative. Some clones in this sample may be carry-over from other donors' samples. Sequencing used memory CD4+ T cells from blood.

CDR3 DNA sequence: TGCGCCAGCAGCCAAGGAGGGGCGGACCCCGCCACAGATACGCAGTATTTT. Translated: CASSQGGADPATDTQYF. The chain couples TRBV4-1 to TRBJ2-3, with D perhaps matching TRBD1 or TRBD2 (5 bases each). Between the trimmed V and J ends, which lost 1 base and 2 bases, there was a span of 16 bases. The CDR3 runs 17 residues. Germline V gives CDR1 MGHRA, CDR2 YSYEKL.